This passage covers 20 T cell receptor beta chains from one sample sequenced in a study of T cell responses to AZD1222 COVID-19 vaccine. Here immunoSEQ multiplex PCR was the method, and the copy in TCRdb shows in-frame clones only, minus some. The sample lists about 140,000 clones, 85% to 95% occurring once. The specimen was peripheral blood, collected on day 0 of AZD1222 vaccination. Receptor source: an adult in good health.

The gene calls are TRBV29-1 and TRBJ2-4; D unclear. This CDR3 comprises 14 residues. Germline CDR1 reads SQVTM; CDR2 reads ANQGSEA. Trimming stripped 7 bases from V and 0 bases from J, with 13 bases between. DNA for the CDR3: TGCAGCGCCGGGTATGAGATAGCCAAAAACATTCAGTACTTC. This translates into CSAGYEIAKNIQYF.

This clone showed up just a few times. This chain links TRBV6-4 with TRBJ2-6; D is perhaps TRBD2 (6 bases). The length of the CDR3 is 17 residues. Germline CDR1 and CDR2: MRHNA and SNTAGT. Trimming removed 2 bases at V and 1 base at J, with 12 bases between. The CDR3 sequence: CASSDPAGPSGANVLTF. In DNA form, the CDR3 reads TGTGCCAGCAGTGACCCTGCGGGGCCTTCTGGGGCCAACGTCCTGACTTTC.

The chain links TRBV29-1 to TRBJ2-7; D is unclear. The germline CDR1 and CDR2 sequences are SQVTM and ANQGSEA. The CDR3 covers 14 residues. The V end was cut by 3 bases, the J end by 0 bases, with 12 bases between. The CDR3 sequence is CSVEVAESSYEQYF. Here the CDR3 DNA reads TGCAGCGTTGAGGTCGCGGAGAGCTCCTACGAGCAGTACTTC.

The genes are TRBV5-1 and TRBJ2-7, with D possibly being TRBD2 (6 bases). Per the germline V gene, CDR1 is SGHRS and CDR2 is YFSETQ. The V end was cut by 2 bases, the J end by 4 bases, with 16 bases between. This CDR3 spans 15 amino acids. The CDR3 protein is CASSLIGRGDYEQYF. The CDR3 DNA reads TGCGCCAGCAGCTTAATTGGGCGGGGTGATTACGAGCAGTACTTC.

This clone was counted a single time. This sequence joins TRBV7-9 and TRBJ1-1; D is uncertain. Germline V gene data show CDR1 as SEHNR and CDR2 as FQNEAQ (reference sequence). The CDR3 spans 12 residues. V lost 5 bases, J lost 6 bases, and 10 bases lay in between. The CDR3 nucleotides are TGTGCCAGCAGCCCTAATACCGCTGAAGCTTTCTTT. It encodes CASSPNTAEAFF.

The rearrangement links TRBV6-5 to TRBJ1-2; 9 bases line up with TRBD1. V lost 4 bases to trimming and J lost 5 bases; unmatched junction nucleotides: 8. This CDR3 region has 15 residues. From germline, CDR1 is MNHEY and CDR2 SVGAGI. The CDR3 here is CASSLIQGAGYGYTF. CDR3 DNA sequence: TGTGCCAGCAGTTTAATACAGGGGGCTGGATATGGCTACACCTTC.

V usage is TRBV5-1 and J usage is TRBJ2-3; 9 bases fit TRBD2. Looked up from germline, CDR1 is SGHRS and CDR2 is YFSETQ. The CDR3 length is 15 residues. V lost 1 base, J lost 3 bases, and 3 bases stayed unmatched. In DNA form, the CDR3 reads TGCGCCAGCAGCTTGCTGGCGGGGGGGACAGATACGCAGTATTTT. It translates to CASSLLAGGTDTQYF.

The chain links TRBV5-4 to TRBJ2-1, with 8 bases aligning to TRBD2. CDR1 and CDR2 from the germline V gene are SGHNT and YYREEE (reference sequence). V lost 4 bases and J lost 9; bases outside the gene matches: 9. This CDR3 is built from 14 residues. In DNA, the CDR3 is TGTGCCAGCAGCGCGAGGACTAGCAGGGGTGAGCAGTTCTTC. Translated: CASSARTSRGEQFF.

The gene calls are TRBV19 and TRBJ1-1; no clear D. The CDR3 has 15 residues. Germline CDR1 reads LNHDA; CDR2 reads SQIVND (reference sequence). V was shortened by 6 bases and J by 1 base, with 15 bases between the two germline ends. CDR3 nucleotide sequence: TGTGCCAGTAGCCTAGCCCAAGGGAGGAACACTGAAGCTTTCTTT. Protein: CASSLAQGRNTEAFF.

V is TRBV2 and J is TRBJ2-7, with D perhaps TRBD2 (6 bases). The CDR3 totals 11 residues. The germline V gene encodes CDR1 SNHLY and CDR2 FYNNEI. Trimming took off 4 bases at V and 5 bases at J, with 6 bases between the two ends. CDR3 residues: CASSGGDEQYF. The CDR3 nucleotides are TGTGCCAGCAGTGGGGGGGACGAGCAGTACTTC.

The V and J genes are TRBV5-1 and TRBJ2-2, with 11 bases that match TRBD2. V dropped 3 bases and J dropped 0; count of bases not matched to a gene: 4. The CDR3 contains 17 residues. The germline gives CDR1 SGHRS, CDR2 YFSETQ. As DNA, the CDR3 is TGCGCCAGCAGCTATTTTAGCGGGGGGGCGAACACCGGGGAGCTGTTTTTT. Its translation: CASSYFSGGANTGELFF.

V and J are TRBV18 and TRBJ1-6; no reliable D call. Germline CDR1 reads KGHSH; CDR2 reads LQKENI. The CDR3 totals 12 residues. With 8 bases removed from V and 10 bases from J, the gap between germline ends came to 12 bases. This chain's CDR3 is CASTPWGSPLHF. In DNA, the CDR3 is TGTGCCAGCACCCCGTGGGGATCACCCCTCCACTTT.

The chain couples TRBV5-4 to TRBJ2-6, with TRBD2 matching over 11 bases. The V gene's germline CDR1 is SGHNT and CDR2 YYREEE (reference sequence). Trimming removed 5 bases from V and 0 bases from J; junction bases left unmatched: 7. This CDR3 comprises 18 residues. CDR3 bases: TGTGCCAGCAGTTCTCTAGCGGGGGGCTTCTCTGGGGCCAACGTCCTGACTTTC. Its translation: CASSSLAGGFSGANVLTF.

This clone is a singleton in its sample. The rearrangement uses TRBV6-5 and TRBJ2-6; D remains unclear. Per germline, CDR1 MNHEY and CDR2 SVGAGI. The CDR3 is 12 amino acids. V gave up 9 bases and J gave up 0 bases, with 3 bases separating them. CDR3 DNA sequence: TGTGCCAGTGCCTCTGGGGCCAACGTCCTGACTTTC. This sequence encodes CASASGANVLTF.

This sequence joins TRBV5-1 and TRBJ1-1; no clear D gene. V dropped 4 bases and J dropped 4 bases, with 14 bases sitting between them. Germline values: CDR1 SGHRS, CDR2 YFSETQ. The CDR3 contains 14 residues. DNA of the CDR3: TGCGCCAGCAGCCGGACGTCTTTAGGCACTGAAGCTTTCTTT. It is translated as CASSRTSLGTEAFF.

The rearrangement uses TRBV24-1 and TRBJ1-5; TRBD1 might be the D (5 bases). The V and J ends lost 2 bases and 5 bases respectively, with 9 bases between them. Germline-derived CDR1 and CDR2 are KGHDR and SFDVKD. The CDR3 loop spans 14 amino acids. The CDR3 DNA reads as TGTGCCACCAGTGATTCCGTGGGGGATCAGCCCCAGCATTTT. Translated, it gives CATSDSVGDQPQHF.

The chain combines TRBV19 with TRBJ2-6, with unresolved D. Germline values: CDR1 LNHDA, CDR2 SQIVND (reference sequence). This CDR3 is built from 14 residues. Trimming shortened V by 5 bases and J by 4 bases, and 9 bases separated the two germline ends. This chain's CDR3 is CASSVDWGANVLTF. The CDR3, as DNA: TGTGCCAGTAGTGTGGATTGGGGGGCCAACGTCCTGACTTTC.

The CDR3 region is CASSGAGGQSNQPQHF. DNA for the CDR3: TGTGCCAGCAGCGGAGCCGGAGGTCAAAGCAATCAGCCCCAGCATTTT. This rearrangement joins TRBV7-8 to TRBJ1-5; D not certain. Trimming took off 5 bases at V and 1 base at J, with 15 bases between the two ends. Per germline, CDR1 SGHVS and CDR2 FQNEAQ. The CDR3 runs to 16 residues. Combining the CDR3 with reference TRBV7-8 and TRBJ1-5 gives the whole variable domain GAGVSQSPRYKVAKRGQDVALRCDPISGHVSLFWYQQALGQGPEFLTYFQNEAQLDKSGLPSDRFFAERPEGSVSTLKIQRTQQEDSAVYLCASSGAGGQSNQPQHFGDGTRLSIL.

J is TRBJ2-3 and V is TRBV9, with D possibly matching TRBD1 (6 bases). The length of the CDR3 is 14 residues. Between the trimmed V and J ends, which lost 4 bases and 7 bases, there was a span of 16 bases. Germline V gene data show CDR1 as SGDLS and CDR2 as YYNGEE. The DNA of the CDR3 is TGTGCCAGCAGCCCGGCACAGGGAATGAATACGCAGTATTTT. It codes for CASSPAQGMNTQYF.

The chain is built from TRBV6-6 and TRBJ2-1; possible D gene TRBD1, 5 bases. CDR1 is MNHNY, CDR2 SVGAGI, per germline (reference sequence). CDR3 size: 15 residues. The V and J ends lost 4 bases and 0 bases respectively, with 10 bases between them. The CDR3 reads CASSSTASSYNEQFF. The CDR3 nucleotides read TGTGCCAGCAGTTCGACAGCAAGCTCCTACAATGAGCAGTTCTTC.